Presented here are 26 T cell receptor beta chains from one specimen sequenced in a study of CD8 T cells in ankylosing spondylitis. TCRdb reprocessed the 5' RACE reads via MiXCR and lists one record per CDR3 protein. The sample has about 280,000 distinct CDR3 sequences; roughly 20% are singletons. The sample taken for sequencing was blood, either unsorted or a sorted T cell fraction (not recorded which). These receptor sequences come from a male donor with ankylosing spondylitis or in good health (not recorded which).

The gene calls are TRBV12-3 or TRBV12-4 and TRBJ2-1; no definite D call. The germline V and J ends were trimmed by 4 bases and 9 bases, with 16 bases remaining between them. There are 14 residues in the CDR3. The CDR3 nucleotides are TGTGCCAGCAGTTCCACATTCCCTCTTCCTGAGCAGTTCTTC. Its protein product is CASSSTFPLPEQFF.

The CDR3, as DNA: TGTGCCAGCAAGGACAGCCTCAAGGATTCACCCCTCCACTTT. Its protein product is CASKDSLKDSPLHF. The chain links TRBV5-2 to TRBJ1-6; TRBD1, the table's D call, lacks a check against the DNA. TRBV5-2 is classified as a pseudogene. This CDR3 is built from 14 residues.

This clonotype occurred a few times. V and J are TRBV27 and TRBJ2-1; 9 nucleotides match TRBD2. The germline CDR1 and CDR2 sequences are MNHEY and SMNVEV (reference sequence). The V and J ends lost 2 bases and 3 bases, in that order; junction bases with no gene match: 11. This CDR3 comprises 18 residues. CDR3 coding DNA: TGTGCCAGCAGTTTAATCGGGCTAGCGGGGTCTCTCTACAATGAGCAGTTCTTC. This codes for CASSLIGLAGSLYNEQFF.

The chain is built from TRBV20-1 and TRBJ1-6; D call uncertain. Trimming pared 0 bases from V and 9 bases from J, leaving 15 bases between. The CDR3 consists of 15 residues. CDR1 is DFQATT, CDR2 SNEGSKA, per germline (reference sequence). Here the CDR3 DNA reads TGCAGTGCTAGAGATCTCGGTCAGCTACGTTCACCCCTCCACTTT. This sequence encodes CSARDLGQLRSPLHF.

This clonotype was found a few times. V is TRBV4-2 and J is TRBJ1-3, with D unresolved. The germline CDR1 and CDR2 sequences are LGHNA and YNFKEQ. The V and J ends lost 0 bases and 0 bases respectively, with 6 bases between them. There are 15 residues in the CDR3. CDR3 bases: TGTGCCAGCAGCCAAGAATCCGCCTCTGGAAACACCATATATTTT. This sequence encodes CASSQESASGNTIYF.

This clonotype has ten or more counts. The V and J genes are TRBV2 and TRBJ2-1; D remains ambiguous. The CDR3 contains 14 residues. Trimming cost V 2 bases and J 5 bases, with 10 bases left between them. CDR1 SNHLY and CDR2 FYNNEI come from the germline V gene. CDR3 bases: TGTGCCAGCAGTGAACTGATCCTTAACAATGAGCAGTTCTTC. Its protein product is CASSELILNNEQFF.

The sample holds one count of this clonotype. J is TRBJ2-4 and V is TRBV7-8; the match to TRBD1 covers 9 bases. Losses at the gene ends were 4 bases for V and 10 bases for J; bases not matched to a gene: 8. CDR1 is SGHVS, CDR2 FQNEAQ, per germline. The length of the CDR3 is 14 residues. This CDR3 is CASSSGAGQGIQYF. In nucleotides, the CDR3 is TGTGCCAGCAGCTCCGGGGCGGGACAGGGAATTCAGTACTTC.

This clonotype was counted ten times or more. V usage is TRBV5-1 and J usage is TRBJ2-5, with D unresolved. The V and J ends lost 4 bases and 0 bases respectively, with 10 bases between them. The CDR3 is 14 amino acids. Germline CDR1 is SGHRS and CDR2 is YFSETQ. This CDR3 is CASSVDGYQETQYF. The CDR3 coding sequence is TGCGCCAGCAGCGTGGACGGGTACCAAGAGACCCAGTACTTC.

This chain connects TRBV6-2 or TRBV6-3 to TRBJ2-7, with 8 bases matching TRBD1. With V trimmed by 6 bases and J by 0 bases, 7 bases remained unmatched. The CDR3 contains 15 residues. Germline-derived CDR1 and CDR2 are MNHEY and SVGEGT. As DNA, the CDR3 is TGTGCCAGCAGAAAGGACAGGGAAGACTCCTACGAGCAGTACGTC. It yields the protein CASRKDREDSYEQYV.

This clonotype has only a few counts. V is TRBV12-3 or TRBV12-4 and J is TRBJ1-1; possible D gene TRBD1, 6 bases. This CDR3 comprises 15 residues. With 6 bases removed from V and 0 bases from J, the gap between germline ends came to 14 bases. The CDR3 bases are TGTGCCAGCAGGGGGGGGGGCAGAGTGAACACTGAAGCTTTCTTT. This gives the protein CASRGGGRVNTEAFF.

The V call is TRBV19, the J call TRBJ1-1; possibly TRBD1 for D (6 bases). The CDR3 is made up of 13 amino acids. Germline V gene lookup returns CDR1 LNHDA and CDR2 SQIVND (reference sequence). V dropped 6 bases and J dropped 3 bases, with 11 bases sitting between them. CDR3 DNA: TGTGCCAGTAGCCTCGGACAGTACACTGAAGCTTTCTTT. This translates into CASSLGQYTEAFF.

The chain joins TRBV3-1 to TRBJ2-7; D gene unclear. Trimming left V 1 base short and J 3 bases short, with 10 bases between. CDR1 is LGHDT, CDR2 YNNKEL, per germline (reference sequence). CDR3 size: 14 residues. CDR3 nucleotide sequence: TGTGCCAGCAGCCAAGGGTTGGGTAACTACGAGCAGTACGTC. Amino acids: CASSQGLGNYEQYV.

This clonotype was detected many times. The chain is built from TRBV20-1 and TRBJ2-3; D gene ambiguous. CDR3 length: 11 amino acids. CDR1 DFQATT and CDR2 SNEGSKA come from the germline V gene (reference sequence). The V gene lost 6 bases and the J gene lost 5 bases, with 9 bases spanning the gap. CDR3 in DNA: TGCAGTGCACCAAGGTTAGATACGCAGTATTTT. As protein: CSAPRLDTQYF.

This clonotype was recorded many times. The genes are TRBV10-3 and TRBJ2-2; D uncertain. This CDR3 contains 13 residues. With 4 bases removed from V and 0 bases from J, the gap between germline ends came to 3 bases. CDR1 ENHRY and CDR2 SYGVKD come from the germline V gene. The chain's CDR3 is CAISGTNTGELFF. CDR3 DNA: TGTGCCATCAGTGGTACGAACACCGGGGAGCTGTTTTTT.

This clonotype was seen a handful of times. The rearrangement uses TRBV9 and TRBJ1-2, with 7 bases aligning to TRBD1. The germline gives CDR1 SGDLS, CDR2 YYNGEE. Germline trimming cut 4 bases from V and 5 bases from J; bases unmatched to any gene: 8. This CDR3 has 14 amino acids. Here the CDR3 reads CASSPRQGGYGYTF. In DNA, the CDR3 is TGTGCCAGCAGCCCTCGACAGGGAGGGTATGGCTACACCTTC.

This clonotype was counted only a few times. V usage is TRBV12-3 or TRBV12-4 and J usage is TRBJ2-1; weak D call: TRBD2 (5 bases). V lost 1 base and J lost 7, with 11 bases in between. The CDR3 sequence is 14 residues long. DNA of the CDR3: TGTGCCAGCAGTTTAGGGCCTAGGGAGAATGAGCAGTTCTTC. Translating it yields CASSLGPRENEQFF.

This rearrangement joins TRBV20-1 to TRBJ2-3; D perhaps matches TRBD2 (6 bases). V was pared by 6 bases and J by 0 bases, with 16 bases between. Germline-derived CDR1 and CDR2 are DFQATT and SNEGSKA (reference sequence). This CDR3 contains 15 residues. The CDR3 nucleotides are TGCAGTGCACCCCTAGCGACCCGTAGCACAGATACGCAGTATTTT. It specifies CSAPLATRSTDTQYF.

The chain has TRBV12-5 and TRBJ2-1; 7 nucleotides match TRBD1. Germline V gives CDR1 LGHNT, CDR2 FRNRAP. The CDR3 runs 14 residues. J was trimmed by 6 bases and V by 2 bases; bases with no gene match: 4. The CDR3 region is CASGLTRQGNEQFF. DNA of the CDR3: TGTGCTAGTGGTTTGACCCGACAGGGCAATGAGCAGTTCTTC.

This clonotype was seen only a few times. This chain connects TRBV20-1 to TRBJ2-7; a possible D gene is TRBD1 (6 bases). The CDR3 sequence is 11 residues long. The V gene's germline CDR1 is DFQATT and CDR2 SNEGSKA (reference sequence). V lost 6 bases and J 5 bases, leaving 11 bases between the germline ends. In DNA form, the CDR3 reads TGCAGTGCGCTACAGGGCCACGAGCAGTACGTC. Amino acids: CSALQGHEQYV.

The CDR3 DNA sequence: TGTGCCAGCAGTTATACAGGGCGCGACACCGGGGAGCTGTTTTTT. Translating it yields CASSYTGRDTGELFF. The chain is built from TRBV7-6 and TRBJ2-2, with a tentative D call TRBD1 (6 bases). The germline V gene has CDR1 SGHVS and CDR2 FNYEAQ. Trimming took 6 bases from V and 3 from J, leaving 14 bases between them. This CDR3 is 15 amino acids long.

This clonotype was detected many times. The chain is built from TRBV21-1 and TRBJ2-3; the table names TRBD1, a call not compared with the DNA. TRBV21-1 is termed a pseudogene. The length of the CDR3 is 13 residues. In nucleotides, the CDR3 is TGTGCCAGCAGACCCTCAGGGACAGATACGCAGTATTTT. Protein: CASRPSGTDTQYF.

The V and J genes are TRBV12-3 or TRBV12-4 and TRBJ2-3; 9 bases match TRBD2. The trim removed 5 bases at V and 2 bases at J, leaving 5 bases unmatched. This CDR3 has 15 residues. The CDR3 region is CASSPQRGVTDTQYF. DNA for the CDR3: TGTGCCAGCAGTCCTCAGCGGGGGGTCACAGATACGCAGTATTTT.

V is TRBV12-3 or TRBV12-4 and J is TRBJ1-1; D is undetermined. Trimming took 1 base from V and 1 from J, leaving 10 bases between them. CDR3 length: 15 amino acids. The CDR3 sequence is CASSLVTPRNTEAFF. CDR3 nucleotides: TGTGCCAGCAGTTTAGTGACACCGAGGAACACTGAAGCTTTCTTT.

The CDR3 sequence is CSAGDRGHYGYTF. The CDR3 coding sequence is TGCAGTGCAGGGGACAGGGGGCATTATGGCTACACCTTC. The chain couples TRBV20-1 to TRBJ1-2, with 12 bases identical to TRBD1. The CDR3 totals 13 residues. The germline gives CDR1 DFQATT, CDR2 SNEGSKA (reference sequence). With 6 bases clipped from V and 5 bases from J, the junction kept 4 bases outside the gene matches.

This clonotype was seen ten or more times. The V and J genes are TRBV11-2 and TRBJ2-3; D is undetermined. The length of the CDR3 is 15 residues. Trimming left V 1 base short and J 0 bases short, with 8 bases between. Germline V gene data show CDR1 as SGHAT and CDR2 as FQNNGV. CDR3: CASSLVDSSTDTQYF. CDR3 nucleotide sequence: TGTGCCAGCAGCTTAGTAGATTCTAGCACAGATACGCAGTATTTT.

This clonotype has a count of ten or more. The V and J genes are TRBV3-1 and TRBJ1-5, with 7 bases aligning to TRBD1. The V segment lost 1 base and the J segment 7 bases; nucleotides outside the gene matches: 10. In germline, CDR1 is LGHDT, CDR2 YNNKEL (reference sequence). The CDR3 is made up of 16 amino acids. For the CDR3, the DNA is TGTGCCAGCAGCCAAGGGAACAGGGGATTCGGACAGCCCCAGCATTTT. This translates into CASSQGNRGFGQPQHF. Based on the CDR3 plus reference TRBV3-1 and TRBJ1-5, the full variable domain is DTAVSQTPKYLVTQMGNDKSIKCEQNLGHDTMYWYKQDSKKFLKIMFSYNNKELIINETVPNRFSPKSPDKAHLNLHINSLELGDSAVYFCASSQGNRGFGQPQHFGDGTRLSIL.